The 27 T cell receptor beta chains in this list originate from one sample, sequenced in a study of beta chain features in type 1 diabetes. The entirety of the isolated RNA underwent reverse transcription, so expressed TCRB transcripts were sequenced. Profiling relied on immunoSEQ multiplex PCR, and the TCRdb table lists in-frame clones only, not all of them. The data hold around 170,000 clones, with over 7.5% observed a single time. Sample: central memory CD4+ T cells from blood. All receptors come from a woman under 30 in good health.

The chain recombines TRBV4-2 with TRBJ1-5; D uncertain. The V end lost 0 bases, the J end lost 2 bases, and 8 bases lay between the germline ends. CDR1 and CDR2 (germline): LGHNA, YNFKEQ. This CDR3 region has 15 residues. As DNA, the CDR3 is TGTGCCAGCAGCCAAGAATTAGTGGGCAATCAGCCCCAGCATTTT. It translates to CASSQELVGNQPQHF.

This clone was seen more than once but under ten times. The V and J genes are TRBV11-2 and TRBJ2-1; maybe TRBD2 (6 bases). With 5 bases removed from V and 2 bases from J, the gap between germline ends came to 19 bases. Germline CDR1 SGHAT, CDR2 FQNNGV. There are 17 residues in the CDR3. The CDR3 DNA follows: TGTGCCAGCAGCCCGTTGCGGTGGCGGGGCACCTACAATGAGCAGTTCTTC. This sequence encodes CASSPLRWRGTYNEQFF. The entire variable domain, with the rest obtained from reference TRBV11-2 and TRBJ2-1, is as follows: EAGVAQSPRYKIIEKRQSVAFWCNPISGHATLYWYQQILGQGPKLLIQFQNNGVVDDSQLPKDRFSAERLKGVDSTLKIQPAKLEDSAVYLCASSPLRWRGTYNEQFFGPGTRLTVL.

V usage is TRBV2 and J usage is TRBJ2-2; D remains unclear. The CDR3 contains 14 residues. The germline gives CDR1 SNHLY, CDR2 FYNNEI. Trimming took 4 bases from V and 6 from J, leaving 12 bases between them. Written as DNA, the CDR3 is TGTGCCAGCAGTGGGGTTGGAGTAGCCGGGGAGCTGTTTTTT. It specifies CASSGVGVAGELFF. The entire variable domain, with the rest obtained from reference TRBV2 and TRBJ2-2, is as follows: EPEVTQTPSHQVTQMGQEVILRCVPISNHLYFYWYRQILGQKVEFLVSFYNNEISEKSEIFDDQFSVERPDGSNFTLKIRSTKLEDSAMYFCASSGVGVAGELFFGEGSRLTVL.

The rearrangement uses TRBV27 and TRBJ1-1; D is ambiguous. Germline CDR1 is MNHEY and CDR2 is SMNVEV (reference sequence). Trimming stripped 3 bases from V and 2 bases from J, with 10 bases between. CDR3 length: 14 amino acids. Here the CDR3 reads CASSLSWANTEAFF. CDR3 nucleotides: TGTGCCAGCAGTTTGAGTTGGGCAAACACTGAAGCTTTCTTT.

The V gene is TRBV9, the J gene TRBJ2-5; 8 bases line up with TRBD2. The J call may be incorrect, as the DNA end agrees better with TRBJ2-7. Per germline, CDR1 SGDLS and CDR2 YYNGEE. This CDR3 comprises 14 residues. The CDR3 loop reads CASSVAGGLDEQYF. The CDR3 bases are TGTGCCAGCAGCGTAGCGGGGGGGCTGGACGAGCAGTACTTC.

J is TRBJ2-7 and V is TRBV28; 12 nucleotides align to TRBD1. The CDR3 totals 15 residues. The trim removed 2 bases at V and 5 bases at J, leaving 4 bases unmatched. Per germline, CDR1 MDHEN and CDR2 SYDVKM. This CDR3 reads CASSLGGQGADEQYF. For the CDR3, the DNA is TGTGCCAGCAGTTTAGGGGGACAGGGGGCCGACGAGCAGTACTTC.

This sequence joins TRBV18 and TRBJ2-1; perhaps TRBD2 as D (6 bases). Germline-derived CDR1 and CDR2 are KGHSH and LQKENI. V was trimmed by 4 bases and J by 6 bases, leaving 16 bases between them. CDR3 length: 15 amino acids. The CDR3: CASSLGLPPGNEQFF. CDR3 coding DNA: TGTGCCAGCTCACTGGGACTTCCCCCGGGCAATGAGCAGTTCTTC.

This clone has a handful of counts. The chain recombines TRBV29-1 with TRBJ2-7, with 11 bases aligning to TRBD1. V gave up 4 bases and J gave up 4 bases; unmatched junction bases: 3. The CDR3 runs to 13 residues. Germline assignment: CDR1 SQVTM and CDR2 ANQGSEA. This chain's CDR3 is CSVAGQGEYEQYF. CDR3 in DNA: TGCAGCGTTGCGGGACAGGGGGAGTACGAGCAGTACTTC.

Details on this clone: The sample carries other DNA sequences with the same CDR3. V gene TRBV5-6 combines with J gene TRBJ2-4; the match to TRBD2 covers 10 bases. V was clipped by 4 bases and J by 1 base; unmatched bases: 2. The CDR3 length is 15 residues. Germline lookup yields CDR1 SGHDT and CDR2 YYEEEE. The CDR3 DNA reads as TGTGCCAGCAGCCTTAGCGGGGGGGCCAAAAACATTCAGTACTTC. Translation gives CASSLSGGAKNIQYF.

This chain uses TRBV5-1 with TRBJ2-1; D may be TRBD1 (6 bases). Between the trimmed V and J ends, which lost 1 base and 10 bases, there was a span of 9 bases. Per germline, CDR1 SGHRS and CDR2 YFSETQ. The length of the CDR3 is 12 residues. The CDR3 bases are TGCGCCAGCAGCTTGTCCAGGGGAGAGCAGTTCTTC. Translating gives CASSLSRGEQFF. The whole variable domain, remainder taken from reference TRBV5-1 and TRBJ2-1, is KAGVTQTPRYLIKTRGQQVTLSCSPISGHRSVSWYQQTPGQGLQFLFEYFSETQRNKGNFPGRFSGRQFSNSRSEMNVSTLELGDSALYLCASSLSRGEQFFGPGTRLTVL.

This chain uses TRBV6-5 with TRBJ1-2, with TRBD1 matching over 10 bases. This CDR3 contains 13 residues. The trim removed 5 bases at V and 7 bases at J, leaving 4 bases unmatched. Germline-derived CDR1 and CDR2 are MNHEY and SVGAGI. The CDR3 is CASSEGQGGGYTF. The CDR3 bases are TGTGCCAGCAGTGAAGGACAGGGGGGTGGCTACACCTTC.

In its sample, this clone was seen a few times. The rearrangement joins TRBV6-1 to TRBJ2-6, with TRBD1 as a possible D gene (5 bases). V shed 4 bases and J shed 0 bases, with 10 bases lying between them. The CDR3 totals 16 residues. Germline V gene sequence: CDR1 MNHNS, CDR2 SASEGT. CDR3 in DNA: TGTGCCAGCAGTGCAGTCACAGGCTCTGGGGCCAACGTCCTGACTTTC. Encoded protein: CASSAVTGSGANVLTF.

V gene TRBV1 combines with J gene TRBJ2-1; the table assigns TRBD2, which was not confirmed against the DNA. TRBV1 is flagged as a pseudogene. This CDR3 is built from 15 residues. CDR3 DNA sequence: TGCACCAGCAGCCGGCCGGGGAGCTCCTACAATGAGCAGTTCTTC. Amino acids: CTSSRPGSSYNEQFF.

In its sample, this clone was seen many times. The same CDR3 can be traced to other DNA sequences in this sample. This CDR3 reads CASSPGDTNEQFF. The CDR3 DNA reads as TGTGCCAGCTCACCAGGGGACACCAATGAGCAGTTCTTC. The chain uses TRBV18 and TRBJ2-1; D might be TRBD1 (6 bases). The V end lost 2 bases, the J end lost 6 bases, and 8 bases lay between the germline ends. Looked up from germline, CDR1 is KGHSH and CDR2 is LQKENI. The CDR3 runs 13 residues.

This clone was counted a few times. The chain employs TRBV10-3 and TRBJ2-5; D possibly corresponds to TRBD2 (5 bases). V was pared by 10 bases and J by 4 bases, with 13 bases between. The length of the CDR3 is 12 residues. The germline CDR1 and CDR2 sequences are ENHRY and SYGVKD. The CDR3 sequence is CATRPEAETQYF. The CDR3 DNA follows: TGTGCCACCCGACCGGAGGCAGAGACCCAGTACTTC.

In the case of this clone: Other DNA sequences within the sample encode an identical CDR3. The chain links TRBV5-1 to TRBJ1-1, with no clear D. CDR3 size: 14 residues. Germline loops: CDR1 SGHRS, CDR2 YFSETQ. V lost 1 base and J lost 1, with 8 bases in between. The CDR3 nucleotides read TGCGCCAGCAGCTTGTCTTCCGGGAACACTGAAGCTTTCTTT. It codes for CASSLSSGNTEAFF.

The chain combines TRBV5-1 with TRBJ2-7, with 7 nucleotides matching TRBD2. This CDR3 has 15 residues. Germline V CDR1 and CDR2: SGHRS, YFSETQ. V shed 5 bases, J shed 6 bases, and the junction held 14 bases outside the gene matches. The CDR3 loop reads CASRGRLAGDGEQYF. DNA for the CDR3: TGCGCCAGCAGGGGGAGACTAGCCGGGGACGGCGAGCAGTACTTC.

This clone was picked up a small number of times. The chain links TRBV12-5 to TRBJ1-2, with TRBD1 as a possible D gene (5 bases). Germline CDR1 reads LGHNT; CDR2 reads FRNRAP. The CDR3 is 13 amino acids. Trimming cost V 4 bases and J 6 bases, with 12 bases left between them. The CDR3 DNA is TGTGCTAGTGGTTCCCCAGGAGGGGATGGCTACACCTTC. Amino acid sequence: CASGSPGGDGYTF.

This clone was recorded a few times. The chain has TRBV7-6 and TRBJ1-4; D is uncertain. The V gene's germline CDR1 is SGHVS and CDR2 FNYEAQ. V shed 5 bases and J shed 7 bases, with 11 bases lying between them. The CDR3 is 13 amino acids. CDR3 coding DNA: TGTGCCAGCAGCCGACGAGAGGGTGAAAAACTGTTTTTT. Its translation: CASSRREGEKLFF.

This clone was observed a handful of times. V and J are TRBV4-3 and TRBJ1-4; 10 nucleotides match TRBD1. Germline-derived CDR1 and CDR2 are LGHNA and YSLEER. The CDR3 sequence is 15 residues long. The junction had 5 bases not matched to a gene; V was cut back by 3 bases and J by 7 bases. The CDR3 region is CASSHADRGPEKLFF. Here the CDR3 DNA reads TGCGCCAGCAGCCACGCCGACAGGGGGCCTGAAAAACTGTTTTTT.

This chain joins TRBV7-2 and TRBJ1-2, with a weak D call TRBD1 (5 bases). Germline V gives CDR1 SGHTA, CDR2 FQGNSA. The CDR3 has 15 residues. The germline V and J ends were trimmed by 0 bases and 9 bases, with 17 bases remaining between them. DNA of the CDR3: TGTGCCAGCAGCTTAGCGAGACAGATGTATAGCAGCTACACCTTC. Translation: CASSLARQMYSSYTF.

The chain links TRBV19 to TRBJ2-4; 9 bases fit TRBD1. The length of the CDR3 is 14 residues. Germline V gene lookup returns CDR1 LNHDA and CDR2 SQIVND (reference sequence). After removal of 7 bases from V and 6 bases from J, the junction contained 7 bases not matched to a gene. CDR3 bases: TGTGCCAGTAAAGGACAGGGGATTGCAAACATTCAGTACTTC. Its protein product is CASKGQGIANIQYF.

The CDR3 DNA is TGTGCCAGTGGACAGGGTACGAACACTGAAGCTTTCTTT. This codes for CASGQGTNTEAFF. The chain is built from TRBV19 and TRBJ1-1, with 8 bases identical to TRBD1. Germline V gives CDR1 LNHDA, CDR2 SQIVND (reference sequence). The CDR3 is made up of 13 amino acids. Trimming removed 8 bases from V and 1 base from J; junction bases left unmatched: 3. Combining the CDR3 with reference TRBV19 and TRBJ1-1 gives the whole variable domain DGGITQSPKYLFRKEGQNVTLSCEQNLNHDAMYWYRQDPGQGLRLIYYSQIVNDFQKGDIAEGYSVSREKKESFPLTVTSAQKNPTAFYLCASGQGTNTEAFFGQGTRLTVV.

The table lists this clone with a few counts. The J gene is TRBJ1-2, the V gene TRBV30, with D unresolved. Germline CDR1 is GTSNPN and CDR2 is SVGIG (reference sequence). Trimming removed 4 bases from V and 8 bases from J, with 14 bases in between. The CDR3 extends over 12 amino acids. CDR3 protein: CAWTLGDRGYTF. CDR3 in DNA: TGTGCCTGGACCCTCGGAGATCGGGGCTACACCTTC.

The V call is TRBV4-1, the J call TRBJ2-4; TRBD1 matches at 7 bases. V shed 1 base, J shed 4 bases, and the junction held 7 bases outside the gene matches. The CDR3 totals 16 residues. From germline, CDR1 is MGHRA and CDR2 YSYEKL. This chain's CDR3 is CASSQGPGTEKNIQYF. CDR3 bases: TGCGCCAGCAGCCAAGGGCCCGGGACAGAAAAAAACATTCAGTACTTC.

This clone was picked up a small number of times. CDR3 in amino acids: CASSPVANYGYTF. The CDR3 DNA reads TGTGCCAGCAGCCCAGTGGCTAACTATGGCTACACCTTC. The rearrangement uses TRBV7-3 and TRBJ1-2; D gene ambiguous. Trimming left V 5 bases short and J 0 bases short, with 7 bases between. This CDR3 region has 13 residues. Germline CDR1 reads SGHTA; CDR2 reads FQGTGA. The full variable domain, its missing parts supplied by reference TRBV7-3 and TRBJ1-2, is GAGVSQTPSNKVTEKGKYVELRCDPISGHTALYWYRQSLGQGPEFLIYFQGTGAADDSGLPNDRFFAVRPEGSVSTLKIQRTERGDSAVYLCASSPVANYGYTFGSGTRLTVV.

The chain employs TRBV5-1 and TRBJ1-2; perhaps TRBD1 as D (5 bases). Looked up from germline, CDR1 is SGHRS and CDR2 is YFSETQ. This CDR3 has 17 amino acids. V was shortened by 4 bases and J by 0 bases, with 19 bases between the two germline ends. The CDR3 DNA is TGCGCCAGCAGCCCTGGGGCGACCGTAGCCACTAACTATGGCTACACCTTC. This encodes CASSPGATVATNYGYTF.